These 29 T cell receptor beta chains were sequenced from one sample in a study of T cells in Graves' hyperthyroidism and ophthalmopathy. It was RNA transcripts that yielded the amplified TCR beta CDR3 regions. The HTBI primer set served for first-round RT-PCR of the TCR CDR3. TCRdb itself ran the multiplex PCR reads through MiXCR, one entry per CDR3 protein. The profile shows 540,000 or so distinct CDR3 sequences, around 42% of them singletons. Sequencing used peripheral blood or thyroid tissue (not recorded which). These receptor sequences come from an adult woman with Graves' disease, either hyperthyroidism or ophthalmopathy (not recorded which).

This clonotype was observed at least ten times. The chain combines TRBV7-3 with TRBJ2-2, with TRBD1 identical over 8 bases. Germline-derived CDR1 and CDR2 are SGHTA and FQGTGA. V gave up 5 bases and J gave up 0 bases; unmatched junction bases: 5. This CDR3 has 16 residues. CDR3 DNA: TGTGCCAGCAGCCGCGCAGGGGGCCCGAACACCGGGGAGCTGTTTTTT. Protein product: CASSRAGGPNTGELFF.

This CDR3 reads CAIRTGAMNTEAFF. CDR3 sequence (DNA): TGTGCCATCAGGACAGGGGCTATGAACACTGAAGCTTTCTTT. This chain links TRBV10-3 with TRBJ1-1; 8 nucleotides line up with TRBD1. The CDR3 is 14 residues long. V trimming: 6 bases; J trimming: 0 bases; junction bases outside the gene matches: 3. The germline CDR1 and CDR2 sequences are ENHRY and SYGVKD.

This rearrangement joins TRBV7-8 to TRBJ2-7; D ambiguous. The CDR3 extends over 16 amino acids. Germline lookup yields CDR1 SGHVS and CDR2 FQNEAQ. V lost 0 bases and J 6 bases, leaving 18 bases between the germline ends. CDR3: CASSLAPGSLTSEQYF. Here the CDR3 DNA reads TGTGCCAGCAGCTTAGCCCCCGGGTCTCTTACGTCCGAGCAGTACTTC.

The chain employs TRBV15 and TRBJ1-1; D is ambiguous. Trimming stripped 3 bases from V and 9 bases from J, with 11 bases between. This CDR3 region has 12 residues. In germline, CDR1 is LNHNV, CDR2 YYDKDF (reference sequence). The DNA for the CDR3 is TGTGCCACCAGCAGTGAAGGAGGCAAAGCTTTCTTT. This codes for CATSSEGGKAFF.

This chain joins TRBV19 and TRBJ2-2, with 9 bases that match TRBD2. This CDR3 comprises 18 residues. Germline lookup yields CDR1 LNHDA and CDR2 SQIVND (reference sequence). The trim removed 7 bases at V and 5 bases at J, leaving 17 bases unmatched. The CDR3: CASIRKSSGGLWTGELFF. The CDR3 nucleotides read TGTGCCAGTATTAGGAAGAGTAGCGGGGGCCTCTGGACCGGGGAGCTGTTTTTT.

The chain is built from TRBV11-1 and TRBJ1-2; unclear D gene. This CDR3 region has 14 residues. Germline CDR1 reads SGHAT; CDR2 reads FQDESV (reference sequence). Trimming left V 0 bases short and J 3 bases short, with 8 bases between. In nucleotides, the CDR3 is TGTGCCAGCAGCTTAGCGGAGGGAGACTATGGCTACACCTTC. The encoded protein is CASSLAEGDYGYTF.

This clonotype has just a few counts. The V gene is TRBV7-8, the J gene TRBJ1-2; D gene unclear. Looked up from germline, CDR1 is SGHVS and CDR2 is FQNEAQ. The V and J ends lost 5 bases and 6 bases respectively, with 19 bases between them. The CDR3 covers 15 residues. The CDR3 loop reads CASSNPGRTRDGYTF. CDR3 in DNA: TGTGCCAGCAGCAACCCGGGAAGGACGAGAGATGGCTACACCTTC.

This clonotype was observed many times. The rearrangement joins TRBV5-1 to TRBJ2-2; D perhaps matches TRBD1 (5 bases). Germline values: CDR1 SGHRS, CDR2 YFSETQ. Trimming shortened V by 0 bases and J by 6 bases, and 9 bases separated the two germline ends. The CDR3 sequence is 14 residues long. The CDR3 protein is CASSLAQGAGELFF. The CDR3 DNA reads as TGCGCCAGCAGCTTGGCGCAGGGCGCCGGGGAGCTGTTTTTT.

This clonotype was found many times. This chain connects TRBV19 to TRBJ2-5; D is unresolved. The germline V gene has CDR1 LNHDA and CDR2 SQIVND (reference sequence). V was cut by 9 bases and J by 5 bases, with 10 bases left in between. This CDR3 contains 11 residues. In DNA, the CDR3 is TGTGCCAGCAGTGCGAGGGAGACCCAGTACTTC. Its protein is CASSARETQYF.

Ten or more counts support this clonotype. CDR3 sequence: CASSLGHSGNTIYF. In DNA, the CDR3 is TGTGCCAGCAGCCTCGGGCACTCTGGAAACACCATATATTTT. The J gene is TRBJ1-3, the V gene TRBV7-2, with D unclear. CDR1 SGHTA and CDR2 FQGNSA come from the germline V gene. V gave up 5 bases and J gave up 0 bases, with 8 bases separating them. The CDR3 length is 14 residues.

The rearrangement links TRBV20-1 to TRBJ1-5; TRBD1 agrees at 9 bases. V lost 2 bases to trimming and J lost 5 bases; unmatched junction nucleotides: 7. The length of the CDR3 is 15 residues. Germline assignment: CDR1 DFQATT and CDR2 SNEGSKA (reference sequence). The CDR3 DNA reads as TGCAGTGCTAGATCTCCGGGACAGGGTTATCAGCCCCAGCATTTT. Translation: CSARSPGQGYQPQHF.

The genes are TRBV24-1 and TRBJ2-5, with TRBD1 identical over 8 bases. This CDR3 spans 16 amino acids. The germline V gene has CDR1 KGHDR and CDR2 SFDVKD. The V and J ends lost 4 bases and 4 bases, in that order; junction bases with no gene match: 10. The CDR3 protein is CATSDPQGARGETQYF. CDR3 DNA sequence: TGTGCCACCAGTGACCCCCAGGGGGCCAGGGGAGAGACCCAGTACTTC.

This clonotype occurred many times. This chain joins TRBV2 and TRBJ2-6; D might be TRBD1 or TRBD2, each matching 5 bases. This CDR3 spans 14 amino acids. With 8 bases removed from V and 5 bases from J, the gap between germline ends came to 13 bases. CDR1 and CDR2 (germline): SNHLY, FYNNEI. CDR3 sequence (DNA): TGTGCCAGCCGCAGGGACCTCTGGGCCAACGTCCTGACTTTC. This encodes CASRRDLWANVLTF.

There are many counts of this clonotype. V and J are TRBV9 and TRBJ2-7, with D unresolved. V was trimmed by 2 bases and J by 2 bases, leaving 11 bases between them. From germline, CDR1 is SGDLS and CDR2 YYNGEE. The CDR3 is 14 amino acids. CDR3 in DNA: TGTGCCAGCAGCGTCGAGGACGGGCCCTACGAGCAGTACTTC. Translation: CASSVEDGPYEQYF.

The chain links TRBV11-2 to TRBJ2-7, with 8 bases aligning to TRBD2. The CDR3 spans 19 residues. The J segment lost 6 bases and the V segment lost 2 bases, leaving 21 bases of the junction unmatched. The germline V gene has CDR1 SGHAT and CDR2 FQNNGV. Here the CDR3 reads CASSLFSPGLVGKLVEQYF. The CDR3 DNA reads as TGTGCCAGCAGCTTATTTTCTCCGGGACTAGTCGGGAAGCTTGTCGAGCAGTACTTC.

Note on this clonotype: At one of its ends the junction is not consistent with the germline gene, which may arise from a read error. The chain carries TRBV7-9 and TRBJ2-7; D perhaps matches TRBD2 (5 bases). There are 12 residues in the CDR3. The germline V gene has CDR1 SEHNR and CDR2 FQNEAQ (reference sequence). CDR3 in amino acids: CTSSSEGYEQYF. DNA of the CDR3: TGTACCAGCAGCTCAGAGGGTTACGAGCAGTACTTC.

The chain joins TRBV9 to TRBJ1-2, with a possible D match to TRBD1 (6 bases). Germline V gene sequence: CDR1 SGDLS, CDR2 YYNGEE. Trimming removed 7 bases from V and 4 bases from J, with 17 bases in between. The CDR3 contains 14 residues. The CDR3 DNA reads TGTGCCAGCTCACGAGGACAGCCTCGCTATGGCTACACCTTC. This translates into CASSRGQPRYGYTF. Full variable domain (outside the CDR3, taken from reference TRBV9 and TRBJ1-2): DSGVTQTPKHLITATGQRVTLRCSPRSGDLSVYWYQQSLDQGLQFLIQYYNGEERAKGNILERFSAQQFPDLHSELNLSSLELGDSALYFCASSRGQPRYGYTFGSGTRLTVV.

The chain combines TRBV20-1 with TRBJ2-7, with D perhaps matching TRBD2 (5 bases). With 4 bases removed from V and 4 bases from J, the gap between germline ends came to 20 bases. This CDR3 has 15 amino acids. The germline V gene has CDR1 DFQATT and CDR2 SNEGSKA (reference sequence). CDR3 region: CSAIRRTEALYEQYF. CDR3 DNA sequence: TGCAGTGCTATTAGGCGGACTGAAGCTTTGTACGAGCAGTACTTC.

This clonotype has a handful of counts. The V gene is TRBV3-1, the J gene TRBJ2-7, with no clear D. Germline loops: CDR1 LGHDT, CDR2 YNNKEL (reference sequence). This CDR3 comprises 12 residues. V was clipped by 0 bases and J by 7 bases, with 7 bases between them. CDR3: CASSQDSWEQYF. The CDR3 DNA reads as TGTGCCAGCAGCCAAGATTCGTGGGAGCAGTACTTC.

The chain is built from TRBV2 and TRBJ2-5, with 10 nucleotides matching TRBD2. J lost 7 bases, V lost 7 bases, and 9 bases had no gene match. Per germline, CDR1 SNHLY and CDR2 FYNNEI. The CDR3 loop spans 14 amino acids. The CDR3 DNA is TGTGCCAGCAAAGGTTCTAGCGGGAGCGGGACCCAGTACTTC. It codes for CASKGSSGSGTQYF.

The chain is built from TRBV25-1 and TRBJ1-6, with D uncertain. V was cut by 2 bases and J by 9 bases, with 8 bases left in between. The CDR3 is 13 amino acids. Per germline, CDR1 MGHDK and CDR2 SYGVNS. The CDR3 spells CASSEGPVSPLHF. CDR3 nucleotide sequence: TGTGCCAGCAGTGAAGGTCCGGTTTCACCCCTCCACTTT.

This clonotype was counted at least ten times. The chain joins TRBV4-1 to TRBJ1-6; the D is unclear. This CDR3 is built from 16 residues. Trimming removed 1 base from V and 3 bases from J, with 10 bases in between. In germline, CDR1 is MGHRA, CDR2 YSYEKL. In nucleotides, the CDR3 is TGCGCCAGCAGCCAAGTGGTCACAGTCTATAATTCACCCCTCCACTTT. Its protein is CASSQVVTVYNSPLHF.

This clonotype occurred a few times. CDR3 in DNA: TGTGCCAGCAGCCGTCCCCCCGGGGAGACCCAGTACTTC. Encoded protein: CASSRPPGETQYF. J is TRBJ2-5 and V is TRBV7-9; D is unclear. CDR3 length equals 13 residues. Trimming stripped 5 bases from V and 5 bases from J, with 12 bases between. Per the germline V gene, CDR1 is SEHNR and CDR2 is FQNEAQ (reference sequence).

The chain has TRBV7-8 and TRBJ1-2; TRBD1 aligns across 9 bases. V shed 8 bases and J 7 bases; nucleotides not matched to a gene: 5. Germline loops: CDR1 SGHVS, CDR2 FQNEAQ. This CDR3 is built from 12 residues. The CDR3 spells CASLQDRGGYTF. The CDR3 DNA reads TGTGCCAGCTTGCAGGACAGGGGTGGCTACACCTTC. The full variable domain, rest sourced from reference TRBV7-8 and TRBJ1-2, is GAGVSQSPRYKVAKRGQDVALRCDPISGHVSLFWYQQALGQGPEFLTYFQNEAQLDKSGLPSDRFFAERPEGSVSTLKIQRTQQEDSAVYLCASLQDRGGYTFGSGTRLTVV.

A few counts support this clonotype. The gene calls are TRBV7-9 and TRBJ2-7; unclear D gene. V lost 6 bases, J lost 0 bases, and 12 bases lay in between. The CDR3 is made up of 14 amino acids. Looked up from germline, CDR1 is SEHNR and CDR2 is FQNEAQ (reference sequence). CDR3 residues: CASSLGSSSYEQYF. The CDR3 region has the DNA TGTGCCAGCAGTCTCGGCAGTAGCTCCTACGAGCAGTACTTC.

The chain recombines TRBV7-2 with TRBJ1-5, with no clear D. Trimming removed 2 bases from V and 2 bases from J, with 10 bases in between. The germline CDR1 and CDR2 sequences are SGHTA and FQGNSA. The length of the CDR3 is 15 residues. CDR3 nucleotides: TGTGCCAGCAGCTTAAAGGGAGGGCGCAATCAGCCCCAGCATTTT. It encodes CASSLKGGRNQPQHF.

The V gene is TRBV7-9, the J gene TRBJ2-5; D is possibly TRBD1 (5 bases). Germline V lookup: CDR1 SEHNR, CDR2 FQNEAQ (reference sequence). V dropped 4 bases and J dropped 5 bases, with 14 bases sitting between them. There are 14 residues in the CDR3. CDR3 bases: TGTGCCAGCAGCTCGTCAGGGTCGGAGGAGACCCAGTACTTC. Protein product: CASSSSGSEETQYF.

Points on this clonotype: The CDR3 end shows no conserved phenylalanine or tryptophan, and so a read error is likely. The DNA is left out, because the CDR3 cannot be placed on it with certainty; the CDR3 is given as TCRdb lists it. The CDR3 here is CASTGNRGKT. V and J are TRBV7-8 and TRBJ1-2; the table's D call of TRBD1 was not tested on the DNA. Inclusive of both ends, the CDR3 amounts to 10 amino acids. From germline, CDR1 is SGHVS and CDR2 FQNEAQ.

This chain uses TRBV7-9 with TRBJ2-2; possibly TRBD2 for D (5 bases). Germline CDR1 SEHNR, CDR2 FQNEAQ (reference sequence). The CDR3 consists of 15 residues. Trimming cost V 1 base and J 2 bases, with 8 bases left between them. The CDR3 loop reads CASSLGGVNTGELFF. The CDR3 nucleotides read TGTGCCAGCAGCTTAGGGGGAGTCAACACCGGGGAGCTGTTTTTT. The full variable domain, completed using reference TRBV7-9 and TRBJ2-2, is DTGVSQNPRHKITKRGQNVTFRCDPISEHNRLYWYRQTLGQGPEFLTYFQNEAQLEKSRLLSDRFSAERPKGSFSTLEIQRTEQGDSAMYLCASSLGGVNTGELFFGEGSRLTVL.